Shown below are 23 T cell receptor beta chains from a single sample sequenced in a study of T cells expressing NK-cell markers. Each CDR3 protein gets one entry in TCRdb, which reprocessed the 5' RACE reads and gives no DNA. The sample totals roughly 180,000 distinct CDR3 sequences. Sequencing was performed on blood T cells: a sorted CD56 or NKG2C T cell subset, CD4+ or CD8+ T cells, or bulk PBMC T cells (not recorded which). The receptors derive from a man aged 18-69 years in good health.

The chain employs TRBV6-5 and TRBJ1-1; TCRdb lists TRBD1, though no DNA is available to test this call. The germline V gene encodes CDR1 MNHEY and CDR2 SVGAGI. This CDR3 region has 12 residues. This chain's CDR3 is CASGAENTEAFF.

The chain joins TRBV25-1 to TRBJ2-1. Per the germline V gene, CDR1 is MGHDK and CDR2 is SYGVNS. The CDR3 sequence is 12 residues long. CDR3 amino acids: CASSETYNEQFF.

The chain couples TRBV6-5 to TRBJ2-2; there is no DNA to check the TCRdb D call of TRBD2. Germline-derived CDR1 and CDR2 are MNHEY and SVGAGI. The CDR3 is made up of 15 amino acids. The CDR3 spells CASSYLASNTGELFF.

The V and J genes are TRBV11-2 and TRBJ2-2; TCRdb reports TRBD2, a call that lacks DNA to check it against. Germline V gives CDR1 SGHAT, CDR2 FQNNGV. This CDR3 has 20 residues. The CDR3 sequence: CASSLVPGLAGGGNTGELFF.

V usage is TRBV9 and J usage is TRBJ2-3; TCRdb's D call of TRBD1 is untestable without DNA. Germline V CDR1 and CDR2: SGDLS, YYNGEE. This CDR3 spans 17 amino acids. Here the CDR3 reads CASSVEGTPWGSGTQYF. Together with reference TRBV9 and TRBJ2-3, the CDR3 gives the full variable domain: DSGVTQTPKHLITATGQRVTLRCSPRSGDLSVYWYQQSLDQGLQFLIQYYNGEERAKGNILERFSAQQFPDLHSELNLSSLELGDSALYFCASSVEGTPWGSGTQYFGPGTRLTVL.

The chain recombines TRBV6-1 with TRBJ2-3; the TCRdb call, TRBD2, lacks DNA for checking. The CDR3 has 16 amino acids. Germline V CDR1 and CDR2: MNHNS, SASEGT. CDR3: CASSNLAGGHTDTQYF.

This sequence joins TRBV5-8 and TRBJ1-6. Per the germline V gene, CDR1 is SGHTS and CDR2 is YDEGEE. The length of the CDR3 is 15 residues. The CDR3 reads CASSNRKGGNSPLHF.

V gene TRBV20-1 combines with J gene TRBJ2-1; with no DNA, the TCRdb D assignment of TRBD2 cannot be verified. CDR1 and CDR2 from the germline V gene are DFQATT and SNEGSKA (reference sequence). This CDR3 has 14 amino acids. CDR3 amino acids: CSDNPTERDREQFF.

The chain joins TRBV5-1 to TRBJ2-7; with no DNA, the TCRdb D assignment of TRBD2 cannot be verified. CDR1 and CDR2 (germline): SGHRS, YFSETQ. The CDR3 loop spans 15 amino acids. The CDR3 here is CASSSGLAGPYEQYF.

The chain uses TRBV10-2 and TRBJ1-1; with no DNA, the TCRdb D assignment of TRBD1 cannot be verified. Germline values: CDR1 WSHSY, CDR2 SAAADI. This CDR3 is 15 amino acids long. The CDR3 loop reads CASTKGGGLGTEAFF.

This chain uses TRBV13 with TRBJ1-1; TCRdb returns TRBD1, unconfirmable since there is no DNA. The V gene's germline CDR1 is PRHDT and CDR2 FYEKMQ (reference sequence). This CDR3 is 14 amino acids long. CDR3 amino acids: CASSTVGVGTEAFF.

This chain connects TRBV14 to TRBJ1-1; TCRdb names TRBD1, which stays unverified in the absence of DNA. Germline CDR1 is SGHDN and CDR2 is FVKESK. The CDR3 is 19 residues long. This CDR3 is CASSQEVKVGDGGNTEAFF.

V and J are TRBV28 and TRBJ2-1; no DNA is available, so the TRBD2 call from TCRdb remains unchecked. Germline assignment: CDR1 MDHEN and CDR2 SYDVKM. CDR3 length equals 13 residues. CDR3 region: CASRLAGANEQFF.

This chain links TRBV7-6 with TRBJ2-7; TCRdb names TRBD1, which stays unverified in the absence of DNA. CDR1 is SGHVS and CDR2 is FNYEAQ in the germline V gene. The length of the CDR3 is 16 residues. This CDR3 is CASSLAMGGTTYEQYF.

This sequence joins TRBV4-2 and TRBJ2-2. Germline CDR1 LGHNA, CDR2 YNFKEQ. This CDR3 comprises 13 residues. CDR3: CASSQGRTGELFF.

The gene calls are TRBV29-1 and TRBJ2-7; absent DNA, TCRdb's TRBD2 call cannot be checked. Germline loops: CDR1 SQVTM, CDR2 ANQGSEA. This CDR3 spans 12 amino acids. CDR3 in amino acids: CSVSPSTYEQYF.

J is TRBJ2-7 and V is TRBV4-1; the D gene TCRdb calls, TRBD1, cannot be checked with no DNA. The CDR3 runs to 15 residues. The germline V gene encodes CDR1 MGHRA and CDR2 YSYEKL. The CDR3 loop is CASSQGQGIWYEQYF.

The chain couples TRBV5-1 to TRBJ2-5; TCRdb's D call, TRBD2, is unchecked because there is no DNA. The CDR3 has 16 residues. In germline, CDR1 is SGHRS, CDR2 YFSETQ. Here the CDR3 reads CASSLGGSAYQETQYF. Complete variable domain (other parts from reference TRBV5-1 and TRBJ2-5): KAGVTQTPRYLIKTRGQQVTLSCSPISGHRSVSWYQQTPGQGLQFLFEYFSETQRNKGNFPGRFSGRQFSNSRSEMNVSTLELGDSALYLCASSLGGSAYQETQYFGPGTRLLVL.

The rearrangement joins TRBV19 to TRBJ1-1. Germline V CDR1 and CDR2: LNHDA, SQIVND (reference sequence). The CDR3 length is 13 residues. CDR3 protein: CASSLGGGVEAFF.

The chain joins TRBV28 to TRBJ2-5; TCRdb gives TRBD2 as the D gene, but with no DNA this cannot be confirmed. CDR1 is MDHEN and CDR2 is SYDVKM in the germline V gene. This CDR3 has 12 amino acids. The CDR3 loop is CASSRTARTQYF.

The gene calls are TRBV6-1 and TRBJ1-1; there is no DNA to check the TCRdb D call of TRBD1. There are 14 residues in the CDR3. Per germline, CDR1 MNHNS and CDR2 SASEGT. CDR3 sequence reads: CASSRDRVLTEAFF.

The rearrangement links TRBV11-1 to TRBJ2-6. The CDR3 consists of 19 residues. CDR1 SGHAT and CDR2 FQDESV come from the germline V gene (reference sequence). The CDR3 protein is CASSSLGQGMIGGANVLTF.

The chain combines TRBV12-3 or TRBV12-4 with TRBJ1-1; without DNA, the TCRdb call of TRBD1 cannot be checked. The CDR3 runs to 14 residues. CDR3 sequence: CASSWGALGSEAFF.